This T cell receptor (beta chain) was recovered during a study of blood T cell repertoires in COVID-19 (dated by TCRdb to about 2020). Regarding the research as a whole: Samples from collaborators originated in the United States, Italy and Spain and spanned both the acute and convalescent phases of COVID-19. The sample metadata nearly always contained a de-identified subject ID, COVID-19 status, age in years and sex. The material from the prospective study consisted of cDNA or gDNA derived from T cells, B-cell-depleted T cells, or PBMCs. The samples were drawn from the first 160 participants of the ongoing ImmuneRACE study and from 1,254 subjects provided by 6 global collaborators. Subjects who had been exposed to COVID-19, were actively infected with it, or had recovered from it provided the deeply sampled blood TCRbeta repertoires that made up the dataset. The repertoires were released in a freely available public database intended as a resource for research on the immune response to SARS-CoV-2. Where HLA class I and class II types were available, the types were taken from metadata supplied by the sample provider, not from assay-based typing. Broad study findings and their caveats: How much clinical and demographic metadata was included differed by source and by participant, and the metadata was provided uncurated.

TCRbeta CDR3 regions were amplified from genomic DNA by means of the immunoSEQ Assay, a bias-controlled multiplex PCR. The paper's data handling went like this. The number of nucleated cells in each sample was estimated by amplification of reference gene primers within the assay. Sequence reads were collapsed and filtered to measure the absolute abundance of every unique TCRbeta CDR3 rearrangement. Productive Simpson clonality was computed per sample as the square root of Simpson's diversity index over productive rearrangements. TCRdb holds this immuneACCESS table with in-frame rearrangements only. Some clones are missing; in checked studies, unresolved V genes explain under half, and the rest has no known cause. V and J calls and clone size are those listed in that table; D and trimming were worked out from the DNA. Counted in this sample were approximately 160,000 clones; 76% of them appeared once. Of the sample, about 4% is held by the ten largest clones.

The collaborating institutions used their own protocols to collect whole blood in K2EDTA tubes. For TCRbeta analysis, collaborators shipped samples as frozen whole blood, isolated PBMCs, or DNA extracted from either of those sample types. There are 12 amino acids in the CDR3, from cysteine to phenylalanine inclusive. Of the read, only the CDR3 DNA is kept; its 36 bases are in frame from base 1. The germline V gene sets CDR1 to SQVTM and CDR2 to ANQGSEA. Germline trimming amounts to 4 bases on V and 4 bases on J, with 4 as the count of junction bases outside the gene matches. This clone has only a few counts. Its antigen remains undetermined. No much larger clonotype is one base removed from it; base qualities were not supplied.

Sequenced material: peripheral blood. The sequence derives from a woman of 80 years or more with acute or convalescent COVID-19. The chain is encoded by TRBV29-1 joined to TRBJ2-7, with 7 middle bases fitting TRBD1. The sequence in DNA is TGCAGCGTTGGGGACAGTGAGTACGAGCAGTACTTC. Its protein reads: CSVGDSEYEQYF.